The 23 T cell receptor beta chains presented below share a single source sample, sequenced in a study of post-analysis software for immune sequencing data. Study-level findings and limits: Comparison of patients with controls showed five TRBV segments more frequent in patients, TRBV5-6, TRBV5-1 and TRBV20-1 among them.

Prepared TCR beta cDNA libraries contained unique molecular identifiers. MiXCR, applied by TCRdb to the PCR reads, yields one record per CDR3 protein. The table shows about half a million distinct CDR3 sequences, with around 40% occurring only once. No antigens are known for them. Specimen: blood. The source of these receptors is a girl aged 5 to 17 with multiple sclerosis.

This chain uses TRBV7-8 with TRBJ2-3, with TRBD2 identical over 8 bases. Germline trimming cut 6 bases from V and 0 bases from J; bases unmatched to any gene: 5. Germline V gene lookup returns CDR1 SGHVS and CDR2 FQNEAQ. The CDR3 covers 15 residues. The CDR3 here is CASRLAGWSTDTQYF. The CDR3 DNA reads as TGTGCCAGCAGGCTAGCGGGTTGGAGCACAGATACGCAGTATTTT.

The chain uses TRBV5-1 and TRBJ2-7; the D is unclear. Germline V gene lookup returns CDR1 SGHRS and CDR2 YFSETQ. The CDR3 contains 14 residues. The germline V and J ends were trimmed by 4 bases and 2 bases, with 13 bases remaining between them. In DNA form, the CDR3 reads TGCGCCAGCAGCCCGGAAGGTAATGCCTACGAGCAGTACTTC. Translated: CASSPEGNAYEQYF.

This rearrangement joins TRBV28 to TRBJ1-5; D uncertain. Trimming took off 1 base at V and 5 bases at J, with 3 bases between the two ends. There are 12 residues in the CDR3. Germline lookup yields CDR1 MDHEN and CDR2 SYDVKM. The CDR3 region is CASSLFYQPQHF. In DNA, the CDR3 is TGTGCCAGCAGTTTATTTTATCAGCCCCAGCATTTT.

The rearrangement links TRBV28 to TRBJ2-1; 7 bases are a match to TRBD2. The CDR3 has 16 residues. Germline V gene data show CDR1 as MDHEN and CDR2 as SYDVKM. V gave up 4 bases and J gave up 0 bases; unmatched junction bases: 6. The CDR3, as DNA: TGTGCCAGCAGTTCACTGACTAGCTTCTCCTACAATGAGCAGTTCTTC. It is translated as CASSSLTSFSYNEQFF.

This clonotype was observed a single time. A junction boundary mismatches the germline segment, possibly from a read error. V is TRBV5-5 and J is TRBJ2-4; 9 bases match TRBD1. The CDR3 is 18 amino acids. CDR1 and CDR2 from the germline V gene are SGHKS and YYEKEE (reference sequence). CDR3 DNA sequence: TGTGCCAGCAGCGAACCCCGGGACAGGGAATTAGACAAAAACATTCGGTACTTC. This encodes CASSEPRDRELDKNIRYF.

This clonotype was counted a few times. The V and J genes are TRBV20-1 and TRBJ2-4, with TRBD2 identical over 7 bases. With 6 bases clipped from V and 2 bases from J, the junction kept 4 bases outside the gene matches. The CDR3 extends over 13 amino acids. Germline CDR1 and CDR2: DFQATT and SNEGSKA (reference sequence). CDR3 region: CSARGGTKNIQYF. CDR3 sequence (DNA): TGCAGTGCGAGGGGAGGGACCAAAAACATTCAGTACTTC.

In its sample, this clonotype was seen many times. This chain connects TRBV7-9 to TRBJ2-3, with 11 bases that match TRBD2. From germline, CDR1 is SEHNR and CDR2 FQNEAQ (reference sequence). The CDR3 sequence is 16 residues long. V gave up 4 bases and J gave up 2 bases; unmatched junction bases: 5. The CDR3 DNA follows: TGTGCCAGCAGCTCGGGACTAGCGGATTTCACAGATACGCAGTATTTT. It specifies CASSSGLADFTDTQYF.

This clonotype occurred many times. One junction end disagrees with the germline gene, perhaps due to a read error. V is TRBV5-5 and J is TRBJ2-5; D gene unclear. The CDR3 contains 13 residues. CDR1 and CDR2 from the germline V gene are SGHKS and YYEKEE (reference sequence). CDR3 DNA sequence: TGCGCCAGCAGCTTAGACTACCAAGAGACCCAGTACTTC. Its translation: CASSLDYQETQYF.

This clonotype showed up just a few times. The chain is built from TRBV29-1 and TRBJ2-3; D might be TRBD1 or TRBD2, each matching 5 bases. The CDR3 runs to 13 residues. Germline V CDR1 and CDR2: SQVTM, ANQGSEA. Trimming left V 4 bases short and J 2 bases short, with 10 bases between. The CDR3 loop is CSVVRDPTDTQYF. The CDR3 DNA reads TGCAGCGTTGTACGGGACCCCACAGATACGCAGTATTTT.

The V call is TRBV7-6, the J call TRBJ2-1; 8 bases line up with TRBD2. The CDR3 spans 15 residues. V was pared by 0 bases and J by 7 bases, with 5 bases of the junction left unmatched. CDR1 SGHVS and CDR2 FNYEAQ come from the germline V gene. In DNA, the CDR3 is TGTGCCAGCAGCTTAGCGCGCGGGGGGCAGAATGAGCAGTTCTTC. Translation: CASSLARGGQNEQFF.

The table lists this clonotype with a few counts. The V gene is TRBV24-1, the J gene TRBJ1-1; D remains unclear. This CDR3 region has 13 residues. In germline, CDR1 is KGHDR, CDR2 SFDVKD. Between the trimmed V and J ends, which lost 3 bases and 3 bases, there was a span of 7 bases. The CDR3 sequence is CATSDVWDTEAFF. The CDR3 DNA sequence: TGTGCCACCAGTGATGTTTGGGACACTGAAGCTTTCTTT.

The genes are TRBV20-1 and TRBJ2-4; 10 positions agree with TRBD2. The DNA end favors TRBJ2-7, so the J call may be wrong. The CDR3 spans 13 residues. Germline CDR1 and CDR2: DFQATT and SNEGSKA (reference sequence). CDR3 residues: CSASIAGGYEQYF. DNA of the CDR3: TGCAGTGCTAGCATAGCGGGAGGTTACGAGCAGTACTTC.

The chain is built from TRBV4-1 and TRBJ2-1; 9 nucleotides agree with TRBD2. The CDR3 has 18 amino acids. CDR1 and CDR2 (germline): MGHRA, YSYEKL. J was trimmed by 9 bases and V by 3 bases; bases with no gene match: 18. Here the CDR3 reads CASSQESGVAGEGGEQFF. CDR3 in DNA: TGCGCCAGCAGCCAGGAATCTGGGGTAGCGGGAGAAGGTGGTGAGCAGTTCTTC.

This clonotype was picked up a small number of times. V is TRBV5-1 and J is TRBJ2-7; TRBD1 aligns across 8 bases. This CDR3 contains 13 residues. Germline loops: CDR1 SGHRS, CDR2 YFSETQ. The V segment lost 4 bases and the J segment 1 base; nucleotides outside the gene matches: 1. This CDR3 is CASSGTGSYEQYF. Here the CDR3 DNA reads TGCGCCAGCAGCGGGACAGGTTCCTACGAGCAGTACTTC.

CDR3 protein: CASSQEWARYEQYF. The CDR3, as DNA: TGCGCCAGCAGCCAAGAGTGGGCCAGGTACGAGCAGTACTTC. V gene TRBV4-1 combines with J gene TRBJ2-7; D gene ambiguous. CDR1 is MGHRA, CDR2 YSYEKL, per germline. This CDR3 region has 14 residues. Trimming took 0 bases from V and 4 from J, leaving 10 bases between them.

This sequence joins TRBV15 and TRBJ2-4; 10 nucleotides line up with TRBD2. The junction had 10 bases not matched to a gene; V was cut back by 3 bases and J by 14 bases. This CDR3 has 14 amino acids. Per germline, CDR1 LNHNV and CDR2 YYDKDF (reference sequence). The DNA for the CDR3 is TGTGCCACCAGCAGCGGGACTAGCGATCCGGGGGAGTACTTC. Translated: CATSSGTSDPGEYF.

The chain joins TRBV24-1 to TRBJ2-5; no clear D gene. Looked up from germline, CDR1 is KGHDR and CDR2 is SFDVKD. The CDR3 runs 14 residues. Trimming left V 4 bases short and J 0 bases short, with 8 bases between. The CDR3 sequence: CATSDDMYQETQYF. The CDR3 DNA is TGTGCCACCAGTGACGACATGTACCAAGAGACCCAGTACTTC.

The chain is built from TRBV21-1 and TRBJ2-4. TRBV21-1 is a recognized pseudogene. This CDR3 is built from 14 residues. CDR3 sequence (DNA): TGTGCCAGCAGCAAAGGGGGTGTCAAAAACATTCAGTACTTC. Its protein is CASSKGGVKNIQYF.

V gene TRBV12-3 or TRBV12-4 combines with J gene TRBJ2-5; 10 nucleotides line up with TRBD1. Gene TRBJ2-7 matches the end of the DNA better, so the J call may be wrong. The CDR3 runs 14 residues. CDR3 in amino acids: CASSLTGQGLEQYF. Here the CDR3 DNA reads TGTGCCAGCAGTTTAACGGGACAGGGGCTCGAGCAGTACTTC.

The gene calls are TRBV18 and TRBJ2-1, with 8 nucleotides matching TRBD2. The CDR3 has 16 amino acids. The V gene's germline CDR1 is KGHSH and CDR2 LQKENI. Trimming removed 4 bases from V and 8 bases from J; junction bases left unmatched: 13. This CDR3 is CASSRTLGTRFHEQFF. In nucleotides, the CDR3 is TGTGCCAGCTCACGAACCCTCGGGACTAGGTTTCATGAGCAGTTCTTC.

The rearrangement links TRBV3-1 to TRBJ2-1; possible D gene TRBD2, 5 bases. The V gene's germline CDR1 is LGHDT and CDR2 YNNKEL (reference sequence). The CDR3 is 16 amino acids. The V and J ends lost 1 base and 5 bases respectively, with 15 bases between them. The CDR3 nucleotides are TGTGCCAGCAGCCAAGGGGGTAGCGCATATAACAATGAGCAGTTCTTC. Its protein product is CASSQGGSAYNNEQFF.

The V gene is TRBV6-6, the J gene TRBJ2-5; no definite D call. Germline CDR1 reads MNHNY; CDR2 reads SVGAGI (reference sequence). The CDR3 extends over 14 amino acids. Trimming stripped 2 bases from V and 5 bases from J, with 12 bases between. CDR3 in DNA: TGTGCCAGCAGTTACCCCGAGCGCCCGGAGACCCAGTACTTC. Protein product: CASSYPERPETQYF.

V is TRBV2 and J is TRBJ1-5; tentatively, D is TRBD1 (6 bases). The CDR3 covers 16 residues. Germline lookup yields CDR1 SNHLY and CDR2 FYNNEI. Deletions cut 5 bases from V and 1 base from J, with 15 bases between. CDR3 in amino acids: CASSWGARGSNQPQHF. Here the CDR3 DNA reads TGTGCCAGCAGTTGGGGCGCCAGGGGAAGCAATCAGCCCCAGCATTTT.